Listed below are T cell receptor beta chains from one sample, sequenced in a study of T cell repertoires in cytomegalovirus infection. For these TCRs, the target antigens are not known. TCRdb re-analysed the reads in MiXCR, keeping a single row per CDR3 protein. The sample carries a few hundred thousand distinct CDR3 sequences, just under 40% recorded once. The sample was cultured PBMCs, taken from culture after CMV antigen stimulation. These receptors came from a human donor in good health (CMV status not recorded). Some clones in this sample may be carry-over from other donors' samples. Each CDR3 is given with its conserved first and last residue. The order of the fields is clone size, J gene, D gene, V gene, CDR3 DNA, CDR3 protein. D genes are given only for firm matches. Not every row has a clone size; where given, it reads once, few, many or a size class.

-,TRBJ2-2,TRBD2,TRBV19,TGTGCCAGCCTGGGGGGGACTAGCCGCACCGGGGAGCTGTTTTTT,CASLGGTSRTGELFF
-,TRBJ1-1,-,TRBV12-3/TRBV12-4,TGTGCCAGCAGTGTACCTCCCCCTGAAGCTTTCTTT,CASSVPPPEAFF
-,TRBJ2-7,TRBD1,TRBV5-1,TGCGCCAGCAGCTTGGAGGGACAGGGGAACCACGAGCAGTACTTC,CASSLEGQGNHEQYF
few,TRBJ1-5,-,TRBV19,TGTGCCAGTACCCTCCCGGGGGGGCGGCAGCCCCAGCATTTT,CASTLPGGRQPQHF
-,TRBJ2-1,-,TRBV12-3/TRBV12-4,TGTGCCAGCAGTTTATCTGCGGCTGAGCAGTTCTTC,CASSLSAAEQFF
-,TRBJ1-1,-,TRBV6-2/TRBV6-3,TGTGCCGGCAACAGGGAAATTGGCACTGAAGCTTTCTTT,CAGNREIGTEAFF
-,TRBJ1-2,TRBD1,TRBV20-1,TGCAGTGCTTCACAGGGGCCAACTAACTATGGCTACACCTTC,CSASQGPTNYGYTF
few,TRBJ1-5,-,TRBV19,TGTGCCAGTGAGCCCGTGAACTGGGACCGCAATCAGCCCCAGCATTTT,CASEPVNWDRNQPQHF
-,TRBJ2-1,TRBD2,TRBV7-6,TGTGCCAGCAGCCCTAGCGGGGGGGCGAAGGTTGAGCAGTTCTTC,CASSPSGGAKVEQFF
-,TRBJ2-7,-,TRBV11-2,TGTGCCAGCAACTTTCAGGGCACCTACGAGCAGTACTTC,CASNFQGTYEQYF
-,TRBJ1-5,-,TRBV5-3,TGTGCCAGCAGTCACGAGGGACCTCCGGATCAGCCCCAGCATTTT,CASSHEGPPDQPQHF
few,TRBJ2-7,-,TRBV7-2,TGTGCCAGCAGCTTACACCTGACTAGTAAGCAGTACTTC,CASSLHLTSKQYF
few,TRBJ1-1,-,TRBV18,TGTGCCAGCTCACCGGAATCAGGGGTTACTGAAGCTTTCTTT,CASSPESGVTEAFF
-,TRBJ1-5,-,TRBV7-9,TGTGCCAGCAGCTCTCCAGGGCTGCCCCAGCATTTT,CASSSPGLPQHF
once,TRBJ2-7,-,TRBV4-2,TGTGCCAGCAGCCAAGCTTGGGTTCGAGCGGATAGGTTCGAGCAGTACTTC,CASSQAWVRADRFEQYF
-,TRBJ1-2,-,TRBV2,TGTGCCAGTGGGACCCAGGGCGGCTATGGCTACACCTTC,CASGTQGGYGYTF
-,TRBJ1-5,-,TRBV24-1,TGTGCCACCAGTGAAGCTACCAGGGGCCCTAGCAATCAGCCCCAGCATTTT,CATSEATRGPSNQPQHF
-,TRBJ2-3,TRBD1,TRBV2,TGTGCCGCAACGAGGGAGACAGGGGAAACAGATACGCAGTATTTT,CAATRETGETDTQYF
many,TRBJ2-3,TRBD2,TRBV6-2/TRBV6-3,TGTGCCAGCAAATTGGGGGGGGAGTTCACAGATACGCAGTATTTT,CASKLGGEFTDTQYF
-,TRBJ2-1,TRBD2,TRBV11-2,TGTGCCAGCAGCCCAACTAGCGGGAGAAGAGGGGTTGAGCAGTTCTTC,CASSPTSGRRGVEQFF
-,TRBJ2-7,TRBD1,TRBV20-1,TGCAGTGCTAGAGACTCAGAAAAGACCGGGACAGGGATAGCCGAGCAGTACTTC,CSARDSEKTGTGIAEQYF
many,TRBJ2-5,-,TRBV12-3/TRBV12-4,TGTGCCAGCAGCTTTGCCGAGACCCAGTACTTC,CASSFAETQYF
-,TRBJ1-5,-,TRBV20-1,TGCAGTGCTAGAGGGGCCGAGAATCAGCCCCAGCATTTT,CSARGAENQPQHF
-,TRBJ1-4,-,TRBV7-6,TGTGCCAGCAGCTTGTGGCGTCAGGGTGAAGATGAAAAACTGTTTTTT,CASSLWRQGEDEKLFF
few,TRBJ2-7,-,TRBV4-1,TGCGCCAGCAGCGGACTATTAGACAGTCGGTACGAGCAGTACTTC,CASSGLLDSRYEQYF
-,TRBJ2-3,-,TRBV11-3,TGTGCCAGCATCGGGCTTAGAACTAGCACAGATACGCAGTATTTT,CASIGLRTSTDTQYF
-,TRBJ1-2,-,TRBV20-1,TGCAGTGCTAGTGTTGGGGTTAACTATGGCTACACCTTC,CSASVGVNYGYTF
-,TRBJ1-1,TRBD1,TRBV4-3,TGCGCCAGCAGCCACGGACAGGGGGCCACTGAAGCTTTCTTT,CASSHGQGATEAFF
-,TRBJ2-5,-,TRBV19,TGTGCCAGTAGTGAAACCAGAGTGGTCGAGACCCAGTACTTC,CASSETRVVETQYF
-,TRBJ1-5,TRBD1,TRBV12-3/TRBV12-4,TGTGCCAGCAGTTCAAGACAGGGGGGCAATCAGCCCCAGCATTTT,CASSSRQGGNQPQHF
-,TRBJ2-2,-,TRBV12-3/TRBV12-4,TGTGCCGTAAGAGAGTTCGCGAACACCGGGGAGCTGTTTTTT,CAVREFANTGELFF
few,TRBJ2-1,TRBD2,TRBV11-2,TGTGCCAGCAGCTCATTCCTGGGACTAGCGGGGGGCCTGAGCTCCTACAATGAGCAGTTCTTC,CASSSFLGLAGGLSSYNEQFF
once,TRBJ2-2,TRBD2,TRBV7-3,TGTGCCAGCAGCCAAGGACTAGCGTGGGTGAGCACCGGGGAGCTGTTTTTT,CASSQGLAWVSTGELFF
-,TRBJ1-1,TRBD1,TRBV5-1,TGCGCCAGCAGTCGACGTGTTGGACAGGGGGAAAATGAAGCTTTCTTT,CASSRRVGQGENEAFF
-,TRBJ1-5,-,TRBV5-8,TGTGCCAGCAGCGCGGGATCAGGGGCCATTCAGCCCCAGCATTTT,CASSAGSGAIQPQHF
-,TRBJ2-3,TRBD2,TRBV6-6,TGTGCCAGCAGTTACTCGCCTAGCGGTAGCACAGATACGCAGTATTTT,CASSYSPSGSTDTQYF
-,TRBJ2-5,-,TRBV7-8,TGTGCCAGCAGCTTAGCGTTAGGGGCGGGCGGCTACCGGGGGACCCAGTACTTC,CASSLALGAGGYRGTQYF
-,TRBJ2-7,-,TRBV27,TGTGCCAGCAGTTTATCGTGGGACGGCCTGTCCTACGAGCAGTACTTC,CASSLSWDGLSYEQYF
-,TRBJ1-5,TRBD1,TRBV20-1,TGCAGTGGAGTCCCGGGACAGGGAAGCCAGCCCCAGCATTTT,CSGVPGQGSQPQHF
few,TRBJ2-7,TRBD2,TRBV6-2/TRBV6-3,TGTGCCAGCAGCCCAGGGAAGCGGGAGGCGCTCTCCTACGAGCAGTACTTC,CASSPGKREALSYEQYF
-,TRBJ1-2,-,TRBV4-1,TGCGCCAGCAGCCAAGATATGGTAAACAGGCGGGATATGGGCTACACCTTC,CASSQDMVNRRDMGYTF
-,TRBJ1-6,-,TRBV7-2,TGTGCCAGCAGCTTAGAGTTCAGGGGTTCACCCCTCCACTTT,CASSLEFRGSPLHF
-,TRBJ2-1,-,TRBV6-5,TGTGCCAGCAGTTACTCGATAGCTGGGGAACTAGAGCAGTTCTTC,CASSYSIAGELEQFF
-,TRBJ2-1,TRBD2,TRBV7-9,TGTGCCAGCAGCTTTCTGGGACTAGCGAACAATGAGCAGTTCTTC,CASSFLGLANNEQFF
-,TRBJ2-7,TRBD2,TRBV7-2,TGTGCCAGCAGCTTAGAAGCGGGGGGACTCGAGCAGTACTTC,CASSLEAGGLEQYF
-,TRBJ1-3,-,TRBV12-3/TRBV12-4,TGTGCCAGCAGTTTAGCGCTCGGAGGGTCTGGAAACACCATATATTTT,CASSLALGGSGNTIYF